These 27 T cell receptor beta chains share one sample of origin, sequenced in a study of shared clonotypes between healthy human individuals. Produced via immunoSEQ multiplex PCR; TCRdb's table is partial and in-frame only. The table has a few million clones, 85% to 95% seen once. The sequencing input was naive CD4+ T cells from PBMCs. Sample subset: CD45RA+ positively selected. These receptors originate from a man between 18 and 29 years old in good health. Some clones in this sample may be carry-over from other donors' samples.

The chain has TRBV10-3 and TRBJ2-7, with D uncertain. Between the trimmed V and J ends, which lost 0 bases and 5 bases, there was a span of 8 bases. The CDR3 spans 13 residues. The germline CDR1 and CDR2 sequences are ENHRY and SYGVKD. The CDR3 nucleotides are TGTGCCATCAGTGAGTCGATACTCCACGAGCAGTACTTC. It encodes CAISESILHEQYF.

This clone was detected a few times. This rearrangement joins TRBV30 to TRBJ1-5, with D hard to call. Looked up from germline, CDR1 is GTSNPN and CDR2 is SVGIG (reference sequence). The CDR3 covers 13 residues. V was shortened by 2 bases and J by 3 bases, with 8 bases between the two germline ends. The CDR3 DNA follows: TGTGCCTGGAGTAACGGGGACAATCAGCCCCAGCATTTT. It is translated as CAWSNGDNQPQHF.

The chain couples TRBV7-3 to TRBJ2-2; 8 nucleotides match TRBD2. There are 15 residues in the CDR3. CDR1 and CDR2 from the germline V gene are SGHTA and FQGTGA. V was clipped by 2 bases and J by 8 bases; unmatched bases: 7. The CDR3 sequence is CASSLAGGRTGELFF. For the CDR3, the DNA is TGTGCCAGCAGCTTAGCGGGAGGTAGAACGGGGGAGCTGTTTTTT. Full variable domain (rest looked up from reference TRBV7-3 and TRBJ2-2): GAGVSQTPSNKVTEKGKYVELRCDPISGHTALYWYRQSLGQGPEFLIYFQGTGAADDSGLPNDRFFAVRPEGSVSTLKIQRTERGDSAVYLCASSLAGGRTGELFFGEGSRLTVL.

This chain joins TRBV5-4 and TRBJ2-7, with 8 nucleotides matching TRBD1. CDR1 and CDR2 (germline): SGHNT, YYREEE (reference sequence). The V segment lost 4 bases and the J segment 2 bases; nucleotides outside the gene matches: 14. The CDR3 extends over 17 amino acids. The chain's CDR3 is CASSPDPTRTGPYEQYF. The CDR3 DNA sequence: TGTGCCAGCAGCCCTGATCCCACCCGGACAGGGCCCTACGAGCAGTACTTC.

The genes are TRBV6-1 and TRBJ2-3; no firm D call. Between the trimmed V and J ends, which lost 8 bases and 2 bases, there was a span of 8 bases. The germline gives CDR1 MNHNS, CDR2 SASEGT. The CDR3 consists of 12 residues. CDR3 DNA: TGTGCCAGCTCTAGGTACACAGATACGCAGTATTTT. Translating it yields CASSRYTDTQYF.

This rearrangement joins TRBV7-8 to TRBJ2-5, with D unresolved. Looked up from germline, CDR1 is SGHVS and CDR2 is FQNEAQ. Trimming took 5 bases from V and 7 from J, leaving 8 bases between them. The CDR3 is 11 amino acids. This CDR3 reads CASSRVRTQYF. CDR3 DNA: TGTGCCAGCAGCCGCGTACGGACCCAGTACTTC.

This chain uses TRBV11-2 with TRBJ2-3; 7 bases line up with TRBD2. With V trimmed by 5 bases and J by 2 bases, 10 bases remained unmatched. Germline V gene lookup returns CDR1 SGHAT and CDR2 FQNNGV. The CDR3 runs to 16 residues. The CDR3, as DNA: TGTGCCAGCAGCCCCTTTGCGGGAGCGCTCACAGATACGCAGTATTTT. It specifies CASSPFAGALTDTQYF.

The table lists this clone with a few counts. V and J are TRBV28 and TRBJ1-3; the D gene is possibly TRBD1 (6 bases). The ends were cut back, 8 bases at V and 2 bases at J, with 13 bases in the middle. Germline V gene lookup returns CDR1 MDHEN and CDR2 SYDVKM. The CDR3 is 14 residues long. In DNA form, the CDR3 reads TGTGCCAGCGTGAAGCAGGGGACTGGAAACACCATATATTTT. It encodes CASVKQGTGNTIYF.

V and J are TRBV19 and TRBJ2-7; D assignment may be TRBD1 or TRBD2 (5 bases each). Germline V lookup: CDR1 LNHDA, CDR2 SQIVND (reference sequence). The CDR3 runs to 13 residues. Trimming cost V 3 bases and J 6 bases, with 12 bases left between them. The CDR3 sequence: CASSISRGTEQYF. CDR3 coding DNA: TGTGCCAGTAGTATTTCGAGGGGTACCGAGCAGTACTTC.

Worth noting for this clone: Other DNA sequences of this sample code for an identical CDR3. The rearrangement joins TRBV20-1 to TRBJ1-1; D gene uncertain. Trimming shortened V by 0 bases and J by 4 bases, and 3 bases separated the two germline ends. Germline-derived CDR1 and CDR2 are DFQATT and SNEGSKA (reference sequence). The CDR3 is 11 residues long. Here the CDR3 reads CSARDGTEAFF. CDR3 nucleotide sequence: TGCAGTGCTAGAGACGGCACTGAAGCTTTCTTT.

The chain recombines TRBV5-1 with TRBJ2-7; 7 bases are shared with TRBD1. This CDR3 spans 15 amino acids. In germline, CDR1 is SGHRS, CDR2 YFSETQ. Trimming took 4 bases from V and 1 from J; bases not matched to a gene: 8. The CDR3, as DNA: TGCGCCAGCAGCCTGATTGGGACAGAGTCCTACGAGCAGTACTTC. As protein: CASSLIGTESYEQYF.

The CDR3 here is CASSLPPSDIQYF. CDR3 coding DNA: TGTGCCAGTAGTCTACCACCCTCGGACATTCAGTACTTC. This chain uses TRBV19 with TRBJ2-4; D unclear. Trimming pared 5 bases from V and 8 bases from J, leaving 13 bases between. This CDR3 contains 13 residues. Germline V gives CDR1 LNHDA, CDR2 SQIVND (reference sequence).

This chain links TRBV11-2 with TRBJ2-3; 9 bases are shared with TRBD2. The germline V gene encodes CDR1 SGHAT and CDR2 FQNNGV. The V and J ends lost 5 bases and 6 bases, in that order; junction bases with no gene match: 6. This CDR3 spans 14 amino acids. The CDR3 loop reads CASSPGLAWDTQYF. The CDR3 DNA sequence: TGTGCCAGCAGCCCCGGACTAGCGTGGGATACGCAGTATTTT.

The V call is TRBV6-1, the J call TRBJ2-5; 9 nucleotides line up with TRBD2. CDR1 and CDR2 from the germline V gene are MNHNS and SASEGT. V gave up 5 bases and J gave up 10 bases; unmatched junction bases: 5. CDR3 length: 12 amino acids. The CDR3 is CASSPIAGVQYF. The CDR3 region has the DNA TGTGCCAGCAGTCCTATAGCGGGAGTCCAGTACTTC.

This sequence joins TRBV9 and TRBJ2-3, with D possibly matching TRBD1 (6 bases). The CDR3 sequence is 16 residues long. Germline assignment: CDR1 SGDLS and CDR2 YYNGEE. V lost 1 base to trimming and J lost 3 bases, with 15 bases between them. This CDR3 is CASSVTQGLYTDTQYF. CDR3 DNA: TGTGCCAGCAGCGTAACCCAGGGGCTCTATACAGATACGCAGTATTTT.

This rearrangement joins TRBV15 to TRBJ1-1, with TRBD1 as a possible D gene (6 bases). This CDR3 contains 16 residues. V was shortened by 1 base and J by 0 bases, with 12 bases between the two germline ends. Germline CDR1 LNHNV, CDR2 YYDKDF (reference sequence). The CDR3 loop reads CATSRGRGSLNTEAFF. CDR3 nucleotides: TGTGCCACCAGCAGAGGCAGGGGAAGTTTGAACACTGAAGCTTTCTTT. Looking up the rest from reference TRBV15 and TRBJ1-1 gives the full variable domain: DAMVIQNPRYQVTQFGKPVTLSCSQTLNHNVMYWYQQKSSQAPKLLFHYYDKDFNNEADTPDNFQSRRPNTSFCFLDIRSPGLGDTAMYLCATSRGRGSLNTEAFFGQGTRLTVV.

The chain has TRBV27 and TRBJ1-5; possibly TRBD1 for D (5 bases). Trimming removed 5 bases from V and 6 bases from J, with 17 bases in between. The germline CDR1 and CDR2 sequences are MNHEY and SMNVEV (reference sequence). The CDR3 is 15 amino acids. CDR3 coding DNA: TGTGCCAGCAGTCAGATCACGGGGGTGGGTCAGCCCCAGCATTTT. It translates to CASSQITGVGQPQHF.

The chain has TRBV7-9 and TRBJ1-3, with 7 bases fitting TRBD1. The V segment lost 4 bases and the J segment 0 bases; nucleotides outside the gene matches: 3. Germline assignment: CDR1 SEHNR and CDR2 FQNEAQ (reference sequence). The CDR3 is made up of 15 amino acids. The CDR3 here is CASSWDRNSGNTIYF. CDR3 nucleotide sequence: TGTGCCAGCAGCTGGGACAGAAACTCTGGAAACACCATATATTTT.

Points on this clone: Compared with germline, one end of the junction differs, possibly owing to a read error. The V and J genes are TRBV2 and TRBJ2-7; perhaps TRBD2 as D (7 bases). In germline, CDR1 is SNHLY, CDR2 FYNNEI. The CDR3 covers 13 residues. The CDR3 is CASNEGGGLEQYF. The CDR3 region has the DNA TGTGCCAGCAATGAAGGGGGAGGGCTCGAGCAGTACTTC.

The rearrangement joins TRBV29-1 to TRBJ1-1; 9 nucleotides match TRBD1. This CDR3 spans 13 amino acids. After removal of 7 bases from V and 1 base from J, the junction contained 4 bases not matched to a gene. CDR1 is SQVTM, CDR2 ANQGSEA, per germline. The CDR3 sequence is CSATGGTNTEAFF. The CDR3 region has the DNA TGCAGCGCGACAGGGGGTACGAACACTGAAGCTTTCTTT.

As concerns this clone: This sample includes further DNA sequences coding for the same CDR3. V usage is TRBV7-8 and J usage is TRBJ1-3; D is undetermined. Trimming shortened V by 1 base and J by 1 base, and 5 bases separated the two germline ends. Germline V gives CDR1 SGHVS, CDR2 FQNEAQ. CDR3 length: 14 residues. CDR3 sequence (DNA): TGTGCCAGCAGCTTAGGTGTATCTGGAAACACCATATATTTT. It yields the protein CASSLGVSGNTIYF. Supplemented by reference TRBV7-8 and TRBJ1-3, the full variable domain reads GAGVSQSPRYKVAKRGQDVALRCDPISGHVSLFWYQQALGQGPEFLTYFQNEAQLDKSGLPSDRFFAERPEGSVSTLKIQRTQQEDSAVYLCASSLGVSGNTIYFGEGSWLTVV.

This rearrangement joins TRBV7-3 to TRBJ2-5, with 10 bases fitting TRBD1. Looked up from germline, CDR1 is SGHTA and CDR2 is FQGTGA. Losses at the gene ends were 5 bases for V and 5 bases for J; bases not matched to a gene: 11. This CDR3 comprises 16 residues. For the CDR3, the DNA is TGTGCCAGCAGCCCCCGGGACAGGGGAGTAGGGGAGACCCAGTACTTC. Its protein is CASSPRDRGVGETQYF.

CDR3 loop: CASSLSPGQGDGYTF. The CDR3 DNA sequence: TGTGCCAGCAGTTTATCGCCGGGACAGGGAGATGGCTACACCTTC. The V call is TRBV27, the J call TRBJ1-2; 9 nucleotides align to TRBD1. The CDR3 is made up of 15 amino acids. J lost 6 bases, V lost 0 bases, and 5 bases had no gene match. The V gene's germline CDR1 is MNHEY and CDR2 SMNVEV (reference sequence).

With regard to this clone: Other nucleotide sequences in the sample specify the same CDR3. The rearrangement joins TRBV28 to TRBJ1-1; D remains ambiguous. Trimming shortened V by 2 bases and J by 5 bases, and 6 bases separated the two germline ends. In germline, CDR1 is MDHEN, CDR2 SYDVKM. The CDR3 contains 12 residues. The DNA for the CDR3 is TGTGCCAGCAGTTTAGTCTGGACTGAAGCTTTCTTT. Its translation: CASSLVWTEAFF.

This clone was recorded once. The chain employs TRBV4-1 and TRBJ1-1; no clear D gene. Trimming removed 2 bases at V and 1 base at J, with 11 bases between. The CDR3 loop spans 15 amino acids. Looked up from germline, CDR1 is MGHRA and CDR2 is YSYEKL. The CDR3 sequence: CASSQRVEPNTEAFF. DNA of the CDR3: TGCGCCAGCAGCCAAAGGGTGGAACCGAACACTGAAGCTTTCTTT.

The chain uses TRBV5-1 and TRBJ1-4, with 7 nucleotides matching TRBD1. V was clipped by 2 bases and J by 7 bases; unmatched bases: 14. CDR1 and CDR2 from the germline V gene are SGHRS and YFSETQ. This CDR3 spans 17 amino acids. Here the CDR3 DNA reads TGCGCCAGCAGCTTATCAGAACGGACAGGAGGAAGTGAAAAACTGTTTTTT. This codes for CASSLSERTGGSEKLFF. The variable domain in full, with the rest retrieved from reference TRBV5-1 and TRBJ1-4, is KAGVTQTPRYLIKTRGQQVTLSCSPISGHRSVSWYQQTPGQGLQFLFEYFSETQRNKGNFPGRFSGRQFSNSRSEMNVSTLELGDSALYLCASSLSERTGGSEKLFFGSGTQLSVL.

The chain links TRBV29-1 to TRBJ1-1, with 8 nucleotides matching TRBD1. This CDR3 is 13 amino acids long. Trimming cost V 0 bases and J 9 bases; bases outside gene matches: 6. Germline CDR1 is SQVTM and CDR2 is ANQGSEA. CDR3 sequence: CSVEERQGIKAFF. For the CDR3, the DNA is TGCAGCGTTGAAGAACGACAGGGGATAAAAGCTTTCTTT. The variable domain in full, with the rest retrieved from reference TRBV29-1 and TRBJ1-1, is SAVISQKPSRDICQRGTSLTIQCQVDSQVTMMFWYRQQPGQSLTLIATANQGSEATYESGFVIDKFPISRPNLTFSTLTVSNMSPEDSSIYLCSVEERQGIKAFFGQGTRLTVV.